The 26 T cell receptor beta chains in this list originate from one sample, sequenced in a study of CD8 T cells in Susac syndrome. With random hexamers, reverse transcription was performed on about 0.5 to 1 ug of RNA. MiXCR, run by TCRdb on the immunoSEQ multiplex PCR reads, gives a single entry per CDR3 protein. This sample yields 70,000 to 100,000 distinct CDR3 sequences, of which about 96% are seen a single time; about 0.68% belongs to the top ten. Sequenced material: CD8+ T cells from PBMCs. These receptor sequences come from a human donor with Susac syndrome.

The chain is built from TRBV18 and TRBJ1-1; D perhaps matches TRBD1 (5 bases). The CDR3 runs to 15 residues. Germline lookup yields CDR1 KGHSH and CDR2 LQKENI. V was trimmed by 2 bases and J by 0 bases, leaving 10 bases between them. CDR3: CASSPIRTMNTEAFF. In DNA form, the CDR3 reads TGTGCCAGCTCACCAATAAGGACAATGAACACTGAAGCTTTCTTT.

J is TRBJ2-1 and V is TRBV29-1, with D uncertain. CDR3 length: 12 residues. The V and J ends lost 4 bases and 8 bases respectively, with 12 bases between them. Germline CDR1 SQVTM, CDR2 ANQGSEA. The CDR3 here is CSVGGQGYEQFF. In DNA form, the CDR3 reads TGCAGCGTTGGGGGTCAAGGCTATGAGCAGTTCTTC.

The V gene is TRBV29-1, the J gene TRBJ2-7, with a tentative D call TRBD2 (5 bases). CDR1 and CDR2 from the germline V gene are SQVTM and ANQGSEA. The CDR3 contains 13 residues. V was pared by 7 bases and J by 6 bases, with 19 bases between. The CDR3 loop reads CSGHSGESGEQYF. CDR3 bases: TGCAGCGGTCATTCCGGGGAATCGGGCGAGCAGTACTTC.

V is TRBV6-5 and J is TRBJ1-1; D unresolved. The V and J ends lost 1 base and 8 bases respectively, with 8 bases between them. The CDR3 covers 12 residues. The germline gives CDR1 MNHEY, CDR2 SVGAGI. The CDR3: CASSYWGGEAFF. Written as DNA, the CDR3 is TGTGCCAGCAGTTACTGGGGAGGGGAAGCTTTCTTT.

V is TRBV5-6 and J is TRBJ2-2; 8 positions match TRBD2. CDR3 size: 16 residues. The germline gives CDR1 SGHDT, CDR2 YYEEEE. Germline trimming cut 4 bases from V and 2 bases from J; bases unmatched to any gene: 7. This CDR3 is CASSLNREGNTGELFF. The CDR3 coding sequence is TGTGCCAGCAGCCTCAACCGGGAGGGAAACACCGGGGAGCTGTTTTTT. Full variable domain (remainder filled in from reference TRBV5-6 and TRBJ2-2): DAGVTQSPTHLIKTRGQQVTLRCSPKSGHDTVSWYQQALGQGPQFIFQYYEEEERQRGNFPDRFSGHQFPNYSSELNVNALLLGDSALYLCASSLNREGNTGELFFGEGSRLTVL.

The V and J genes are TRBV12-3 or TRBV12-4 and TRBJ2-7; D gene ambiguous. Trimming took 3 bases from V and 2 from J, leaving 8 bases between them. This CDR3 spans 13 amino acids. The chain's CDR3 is CASSFGPTYEQYF. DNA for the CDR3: TGTGCCAGCAGTTTCGGACCAACCTACGAGCAGTACTTC.

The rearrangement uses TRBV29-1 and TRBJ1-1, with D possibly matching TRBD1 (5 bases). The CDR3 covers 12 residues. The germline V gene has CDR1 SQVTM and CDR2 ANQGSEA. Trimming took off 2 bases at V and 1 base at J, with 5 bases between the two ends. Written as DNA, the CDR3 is TGCAGCGTTGAAACAGGGAACACTGAAGCTTTCTTT. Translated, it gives CSVETGNTEAFF.

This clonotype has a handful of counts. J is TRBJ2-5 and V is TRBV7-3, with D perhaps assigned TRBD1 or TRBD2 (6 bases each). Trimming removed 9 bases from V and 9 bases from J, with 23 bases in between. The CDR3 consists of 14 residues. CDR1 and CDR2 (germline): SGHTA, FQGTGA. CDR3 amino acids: CASSPGAPGAAQYF. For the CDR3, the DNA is TGTGCCAGTTCCCCAGGGGCACCGGGGGCGGCCCAGTACTTC.

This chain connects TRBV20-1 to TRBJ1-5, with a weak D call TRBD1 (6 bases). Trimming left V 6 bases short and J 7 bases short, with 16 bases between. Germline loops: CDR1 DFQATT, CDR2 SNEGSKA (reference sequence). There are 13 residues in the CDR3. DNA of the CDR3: TGCAGTGCCCTTGGAGGGGGATTGCAGCCCCAGCATTTT. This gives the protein CSALGGGLQPQHF.

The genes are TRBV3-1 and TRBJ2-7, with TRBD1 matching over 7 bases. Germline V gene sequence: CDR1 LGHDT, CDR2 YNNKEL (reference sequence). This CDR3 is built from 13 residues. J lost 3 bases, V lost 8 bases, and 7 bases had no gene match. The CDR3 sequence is CASARDSFYEQYF. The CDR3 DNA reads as TGTGCCAGCGCTCGGGACAGTTTCTACGAGCAGTACTTC.

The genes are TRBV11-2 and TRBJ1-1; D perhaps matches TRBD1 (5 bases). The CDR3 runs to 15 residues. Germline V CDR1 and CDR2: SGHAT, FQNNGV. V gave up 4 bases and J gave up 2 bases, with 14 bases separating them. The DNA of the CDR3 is TGTGCCAGCAGCTCACTAGGGGCTCCCAACACTGAAGCTTTCTTT. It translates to CASSSLGAPNTEAFF. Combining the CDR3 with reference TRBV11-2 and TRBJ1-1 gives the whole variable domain EAGVAQSPRYKIIEKRQSVAFWCNPISGHATLYWYQQILGQGPKLLIQFQNNGVVDDSQLPKDRFSAERLKGVDSTLKIQPAKLEDSAVYLCASSSLGAPNTEAFFGQGTRLTVV.

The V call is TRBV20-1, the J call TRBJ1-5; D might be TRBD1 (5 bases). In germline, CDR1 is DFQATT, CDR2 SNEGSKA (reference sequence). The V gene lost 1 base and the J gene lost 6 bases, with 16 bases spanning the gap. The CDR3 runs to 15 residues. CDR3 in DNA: TGCAGTGCTAGAGCGGAGGGGAAAGGTACTCAGCCCCAGCATTTT. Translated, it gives CSARAEGKGTQPQHF.

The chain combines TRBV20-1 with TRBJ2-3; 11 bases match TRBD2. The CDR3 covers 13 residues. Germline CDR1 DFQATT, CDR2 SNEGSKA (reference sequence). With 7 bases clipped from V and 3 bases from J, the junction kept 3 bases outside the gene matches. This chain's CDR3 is CSGLAGSTDTQYF. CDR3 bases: TGCAGTGGACTAGCGGGGTCGACAGATACGCAGTATTTT.

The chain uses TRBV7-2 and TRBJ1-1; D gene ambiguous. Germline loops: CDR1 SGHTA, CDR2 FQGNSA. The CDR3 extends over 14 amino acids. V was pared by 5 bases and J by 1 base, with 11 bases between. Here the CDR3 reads CASSPGSGNTEAFF. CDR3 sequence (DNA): TGTGCCAGCAGCCCCGGCAGCGGGAACACTGAAGCTTTCTTT. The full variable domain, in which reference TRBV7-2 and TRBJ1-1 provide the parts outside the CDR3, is GAGVSQSPSNKVTEKGKDVELRCDPISGHTALYWYRQSLGQGLEFLIYFQGNSAPDKSGLPSDRFSAERTGGSVSTLTIQRTQQEDSAVYLCASSPGSGNTEAFFGQGTRLTVV.

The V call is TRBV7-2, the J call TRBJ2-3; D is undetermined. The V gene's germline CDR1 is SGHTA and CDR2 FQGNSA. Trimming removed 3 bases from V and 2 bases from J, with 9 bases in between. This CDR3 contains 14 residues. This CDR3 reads CASSLEPHTDTQYF. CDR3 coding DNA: TGTGCCAGCAGCTTGGAGCCACACACAGATACGCAGTATTTT.

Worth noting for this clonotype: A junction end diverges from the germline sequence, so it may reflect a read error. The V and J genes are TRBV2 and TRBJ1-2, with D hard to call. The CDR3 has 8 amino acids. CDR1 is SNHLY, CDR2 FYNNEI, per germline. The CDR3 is CASNGESF. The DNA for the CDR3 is TGTGCCAGCAATGGGGAATCCTTC.

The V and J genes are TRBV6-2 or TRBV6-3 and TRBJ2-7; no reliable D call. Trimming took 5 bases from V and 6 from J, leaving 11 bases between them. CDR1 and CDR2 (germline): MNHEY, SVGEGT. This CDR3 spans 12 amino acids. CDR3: CASSHPRGEQYF. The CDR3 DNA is TGTGCCAGCAGTCACCCGCGAGGCGAGCAGTACTTC.

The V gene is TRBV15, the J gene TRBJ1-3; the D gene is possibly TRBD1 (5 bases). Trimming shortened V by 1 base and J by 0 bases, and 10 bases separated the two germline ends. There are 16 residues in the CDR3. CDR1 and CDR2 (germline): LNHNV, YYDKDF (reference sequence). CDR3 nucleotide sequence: TGTGCCACCAGCAGAGTGCTGGGGACCTCTGGAAACACCATATATTTT. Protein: CATSRVLGTSGNTIYF.

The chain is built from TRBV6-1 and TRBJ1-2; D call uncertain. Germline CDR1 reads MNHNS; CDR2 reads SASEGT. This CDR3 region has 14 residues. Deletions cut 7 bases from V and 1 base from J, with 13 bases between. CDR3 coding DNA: TGTGCCAGCAAAAGCAATTGGGATAACTATGGCTACACCTTC. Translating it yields CASKSNWDNYGYTF.

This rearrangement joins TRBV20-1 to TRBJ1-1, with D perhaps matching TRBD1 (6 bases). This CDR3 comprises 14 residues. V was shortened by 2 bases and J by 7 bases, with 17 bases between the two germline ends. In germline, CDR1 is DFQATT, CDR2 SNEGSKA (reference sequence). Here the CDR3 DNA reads TGCAGTGCTAGATTGGTGGGAGGGGGGCGTGAAGCTTTCTTT. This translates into CSARLVGGGREAFF.

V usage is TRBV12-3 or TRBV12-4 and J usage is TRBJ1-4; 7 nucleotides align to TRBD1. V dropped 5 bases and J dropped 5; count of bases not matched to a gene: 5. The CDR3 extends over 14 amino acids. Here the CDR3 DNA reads TGTGCCAGCAGTCCGACAGGGCGGAATGAAAAACTGTTTTTT. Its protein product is CASSPTGRNEKLFF.

The CDR3 coding sequence is TGTGCCCTGGAGGCGCGATCAAGGATCACTGAAGCTTTCTTT. This sequence encodes CALEARSRITEAFF. V and J are TRBV30 and TRBJ1-1; D is unresolved. V gave up 8 bases and J gave up 4 bases, with 20 bases separating them. CDR1 and CDR2 from the germline V gene are GTSNPN and SVGIG (reference sequence). The CDR3 is 14 amino acids.

DNA for the CDR3: TGTGCCAGCAGCGTCGACGCACAGGATGGGGCTTATAGCAATCAGCCCCAGCATTTT. This sequence encodes CASSVDAQDGAYSNQPQHF. The V call is TRBV11-2, the J call TRBJ1-5, with D possibly TRBD1 on 5 matching bases. CDR1 and CDR2 (germline): SGHAT, FQNNGV. CDR3 length: 19 amino acids. V was trimmed by 5 bases and J by 0 bases, leaving 23 bases between them.

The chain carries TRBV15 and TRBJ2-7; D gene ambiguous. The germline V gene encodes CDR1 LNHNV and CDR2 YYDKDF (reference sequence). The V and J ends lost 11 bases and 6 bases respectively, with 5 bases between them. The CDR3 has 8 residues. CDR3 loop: CAPREQYF. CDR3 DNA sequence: TGTGCCCCCCGCGAGCAGTACTTC.

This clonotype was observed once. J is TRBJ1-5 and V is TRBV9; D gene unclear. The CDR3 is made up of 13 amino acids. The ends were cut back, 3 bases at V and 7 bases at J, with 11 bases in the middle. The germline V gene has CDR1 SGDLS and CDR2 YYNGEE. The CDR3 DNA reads TGTGCCAGCAGCGCCCACTTAGGGCAGCCCCAGCATTTT. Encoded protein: CASSAHLGQPQHF.

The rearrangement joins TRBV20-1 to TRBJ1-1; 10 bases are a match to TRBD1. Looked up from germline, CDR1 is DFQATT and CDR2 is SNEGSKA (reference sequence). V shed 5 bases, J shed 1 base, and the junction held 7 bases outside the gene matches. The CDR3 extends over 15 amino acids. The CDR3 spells CSADGTGEPNTEAFF. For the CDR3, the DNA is TGCAGTGCTGACGGGACAGGGGAACCGAACACTGAAGCTTTCTTT.